The next 5 T cell receptor beta chains were all read from a single sample in a study of CD8 T cells in Susac syndrome. Random hexamers were used to reverse transcribe the RNA input (about 0.5 to 1 ug). TCRdb fed the immunoSEQ multiplex PCR reads into MiXCR, producing one record per CDR3 protein. The table lists about 150,000 distinct CDR3 sequences, more than 90% of them singletons, with around 0.08% in the top ten. The source material was CD4+ T cells from PBMCs. These receptors originate from a human donor with Susac syndrome.

V gene TRBV11-2 combines with J gene TRBJ2-7, with 7 positions matching TRBD2. V trimming: 1 base; J trimming: 6 bases; junction bases outside the gene matches: 9. This CDR3 is built from 15 residues. CDR1 and CDR2 from the germline V gene are SGHAT and FQNNGV. This CDR3 is CASSLVGTKEGEQYF. The CDR3 DNA reads as TGTGCCAGCAGCTTAGTTGGGACTAAGGAAGGCGAGCAGTACTTC. Using reference TRBV11-2 and TRBJ2-7 for the parts outside the CDR3, the full variable domain is EAGVAQSPRYKIIEKRQSVAFWCNPISGHATLYWYQQILGQGPKLLIQFQNNGVVDDSQLPKDRFSAERLKGVDSTLKIQPAKLEDSAVYLCASSLVGTKEGEQYFGPGTRLTVT.

This clonotype was detected only once. The chain recombines TRBV6-2 or TRBV6-3 with TRBJ2-3; 11 nucleotides agree with TRBD2. V shed 4 bases and J 0 bases; nucleotides not matched to a gene: 3. Germline CDR1 reads MNHEY; CDR2 reads SVGEGT. The CDR3 is 16 residues long. CDR3 nucleotide sequence: TGTGCCAGCAGTTCTCGGACTAGCGGGAGCACAGATACGCAGTATTTT. Translated, it gives CASSSRTSGSTDTQYF.

V is TRBV19 and J is TRBJ1-4; D is unclear. Trimming stripped 6 bases from V and 4 bases from J, with 9 bases between. Germline-derived CDR1 and CDR2 are LNHDA and SQIVND (reference sequence). The CDR3 loop spans 13 amino acids. The CDR3, as DNA: TGTGCCAGTAGGAGGAGGCTTAATGAAAAACTGTTTTTT. The encoded protein is CASRRRLNEKLFF.

This clonotype was observed once. The rearrangement joins TRBV6-1 to TRBJ2-3; possibly TRBD2 for D (5 bases). The germline CDR1 and CDR2 sequences are MNHNS and SASEGT. The CDR3 is 17 residues long. Trimming left V 1 base short and J 0 bases short, with 14 bases between. The CDR3 sequence: CASSEGVGWTSTDTQYF. CDR3 bases: TGTGCCAGCAGTGAAGGAGTGGGGTGGACTAGCACAGATACGCAGTATTTT.

The CDR3 region has the DNA TGTGCCAGCAGCGTAGGTGATACGCAGTATTTT. Its translation is CASSVGDTQYF. The genes are TRBV9 and TRBJ2-3; D is undetermined. CDR3 length equals 11 residues. Between the trimmed V and J ends, which lost 0 bases and 6 bases, there was a span of 2 bases. Germline values: CDR1 SGDLS, CDR2 YYNGEE.